This T cell receptor beta chain originates from a study of vaccination and CD4 T cells after COVID-19. The treatment: approximately 9-day PBMC culture with coronavirus spike peptide pools or control peptides (ViraFEST assay). Oncomine TCR Beta short-read sequencing was applied to DNA from cultured CD4+ T cells. DNA came from CD4+ T cells after culture. TCRdb passed the PCR reads through MiXCR, listing each CDR3 protein once. The sample yields about 25,000 distinct CDR3 sequences, about half seen once. This clonotype was observed a few times. Its antigen is undetermined. CDR1 is LNHDA, CDR2 SQIVND, per germline (reference sequence). After removal of 2 bases from V and 2 bases from J, the junction contained 8 bases not matched to a gene. The CDR3 runs 17 residues.

Sequenced sample: CD4+ T cells from blood, cultured in vitro. The TCR originated in a human donor who had recovered from COVID-19. The chain couples TRBV19 to TRBJ2-5, with 10 nucleotides matching TRBD2. CDR3 DNA: TGTGCCAGTAGTATATTCCCTCGTAGCGGGGGGCAAGAGACCCAGTACTTC. It codes for CASSIFPRSGGQETQYF.